This TCR beta chain derives from a study of blood T cell repertoires in COVID-19. Study context: Researchers got acute and convalescent COVID-19 samples from the United States, Italy and Spain. PBMCs, B-cell-depleted T cells, or T cells provided the cDNA or gDNA that made up the material.

In the authors' methods: Amplified reference gene primers provided the basis for estimating nucleated cell counts. Clones were sequenced by immunoSEQ multiplex PCR, and TCRdb holds only the in-frame ones, with some missing. D and trimming were read from the DNA, whereas the V and J calls and clone size are those reported in that table. The sample includes roughly 200,000 clones, about 88% seen only once; the top ten take 2.5% to 3.5%. Germline loops: CDR1 SGHRS, CDR2 YFSETQ. Trimming took 0 bases from V and 7 from J, leaving 11 bases between them. The CDR3 consists of 14 residues. The sequenced sample consisted of peripheral blood. The chain links TRBV5-1 to TRBJ2-1, with D hard to call. The receptor was derived from a man aged 40-55 years with active or convalescent COVID-19. The CDR3 spells CASSLVVETNEQFF. The CDR3 nucleotides read TGCGCCAGCAGCTTGGTGGTGGAGACGAATGAGCAGTTCTTC.